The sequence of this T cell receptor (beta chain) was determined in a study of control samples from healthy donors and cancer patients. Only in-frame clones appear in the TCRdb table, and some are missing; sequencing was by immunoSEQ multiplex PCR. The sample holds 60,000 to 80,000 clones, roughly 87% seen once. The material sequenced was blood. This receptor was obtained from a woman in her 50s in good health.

The CDR3 nucleotides read TGTGCCAGCAGCGTAGTTGAAGGCACTGAAGCTTTCTTT. Translating gives CASSVVEGTEAFF. This chain links TRBV9 with TRBJ1-1; D gene unclear. The CDR3 extends over 13 amino acids. V lost 0 bases and J lost 4, with 7 bases in between. Germline V gives CDR1 SGDLS, CDR2 YYNGEE.